Listed here are 28 T cell receptor beta chains from one sample, sequenced in a study of T cells after yellow fever vaccination. In TCRdb, the 5' RACE reads were re-called with MiXCR into one record per CDR3 protein. Seen here are 310,000 or so distinct CDR3 sequences, about 3.5% observed once, and the top ten hold around a quarter. The material was PBMCs, obtained on the day of the yellow fever booster vaccination. These TCRs come from a man in his late teens or twenties who received the YFV17D yellow fever vaccine.

The V gene is TRBV2, the J gene TRBJ2-7; D perhaps matches TRBD1 (6 bases). Germline values: CDR1 SNHLY, CDR2 FYNNEI. Trimming stripped 7 bases from V and 7 bases from J, with 14 bases between. The CDR3 is 12 amino acids. The CDR3 loop is CASTGTPWEQYF. The DNA of the CDR3 is TGTGCCAGCACTGGGACACCGTGGGAGCAGTACTTC.

There are many counts of this clonotype. This chain joins TRBV12-3 or TRBV12-4 and TRBJ1-2; 7 nucleotides agree with TRBD1. This CDR3 comprises 15 residues. V lost 3 bases and J lost 2; bases outside the gene matches: 6. The CDR3 bases are TGTGCCAGCAGTTTCCCTGAACAGGGGAACTATGGCTACACCTTC. This sequence encodes CASSFPEQGNYGYTF.

The chain links TRBV10-1 to TRBJ2-1, with 7 positions matching TRBD2. The V gene's germline CDR1 is WNHNN and CDR2 SYGVQD (reference sequence). The CDR3 is 17 amino acids. The V and J ends lost 6 bases and 3 bases, in that order; junction bases with no gene match: 14. The CDR3 DNA sequence: TGCGCCAGCAGGGCCTCGCCTAGCGGCGCTCACTACAATGAGCAGTTCTTC. It encodes CASRASPSGAHYNEQFF.

This clonotype was counted many times. The rearrangement joins TRBV2 to TRBJ2-7; the match to TRBD1 covers 8 bases. Germline CDR1 SNHLY, CDR2 FYNNEI. The CDR3 totals 13 residues. With V trimmed by 6 bases and J by 6 bases, 7 bases remained unmatched. Written as DNA, the CDR3 is TGTGCCAGCAGGGAGACAGGGGCGGGCGAGCAGTACTTC. Translated: CASRETGAGEQYF.

At least ten counts were recorded for this clonotype. The V call is TRBV20-1, the J call TRBJ2-3; TRBD2 is a possible D gene (6 bases). Germline V gene data show CDR1 as DFQATT and CDR2 as SNEGSKA (reference sequence). CDR3 length: 14 amino acids. V dropped 6 bases and J dropped 2 bases, with 15 bases sitting between them. DNA of the CDR3: TGCAGTGCCAACGGCGGGGTGCCCACAGATACGCAGTATTTT. It translates to CSANGGVPTDTQYF.

This clonotype was counted between two and nine times. The chain carries TRBV6-5 and TRBJ1-2; D call uncertain. CDR1 is MNHEY, CDR2 SVGAGI, per germline. The CDR3 has 11 amino acids. Trimming left V 7 bases short and J 4 bases short, with 7 bases between. CDR3 DNA: TGTGCCAGCATGGGAGTCTATGGCTACACCTTC. This encodes CASMGVYGYTF.

The gene calls are TRBV9 and TRBJ2-7; D is ambiguous. This CDR3 contains 13 residues. Germline CDR1 reads SGDLS; CDR2 reads YYNGEE. The germline V and J ends were trimmed by 4 bases and 4 bases, with 12 bases remaining between them. The CDR3 DNA follows: TGTGCCAGCAGCCCCCGCGGTTGGTACGAGCAGTACTTC. Translated: CASSPRGWYEQYF.

The chain combines TRBV7-2 with TRBJ2-1, with no clear D. CDR3 size: 15 residues. Trimming took 0 bases from V and 0 from J, leaving 6 bases between them. Germline CDR1 reads SGHTA; CDR2 reads FQGNSA. Here the CDR3 reads CASSLAVFSYNEQFF. For the CDR3, the DNA is TGTGCCAGCAGCTTAGCGGTGTTCTCCTACAATGAGCAGTTCTTC.

This clonotype was recorded at least ten times. The V gene is TRBV6-2 or TRBV6-3, the J gene TRBJ2-1; D gene ambiguous. CDR1 is MNHEY and CDR2 is SVGEGT in the germline V gene. V lost 8 bases and J lost 0, with 8 bases in between. The CDR3 runs 13 residues. CDR3 sequence reads: CASVLSSYNEQFF. CDR3 DNA sequence: TGTGCCAGCGTTCTCAGCTCCTACAATGAGCAGTTCTTC.

This clonotype was recorded at least ten times. The chain has TRBV5-1 and TRBJ2-7; the D gene is possibly TRBD1 (5 bases). This CDR3 spans 14 amino acids. V gave up 0 bases and J gave up 5 bases, with 12 bases separating them. The germline V gene has CDR1 SGHRS and CDR2 YFSETQ. This CDR3 is CASSLGDRWDEQYV. CDR3 nucleotide sequence: TGCGCCAGCAGCTTGGGCGACAGATGGGACGAGCAGTACGTC.

The chain is built from TRBV7-2 and TRBJ1-5, with D hard to call. Germline V gene data show CDR1 as SGHTA and CDR2 as FQGNSA. Trimming took off 1 base at V and 0 bases at J, with 7 bases between the two ends. The CDR3 contains 15 residues. The CDR3 protein is CASSLDAVSNQPQHF. The CDR3 nucleotides are TGTGCCAGCAGCTTAGATGCGGTTAGCAATCAGCCCCAGCATTTT.

The table lists this clonotype with many counts. This chain connects TRBV5-1 to TRBJ1-1, with 8 nucleotides matching TRBD1. Looked up from germline, CDR1 is SGHRS and CDR2 is YFSETQ. The V and J ends lost 7 bases and 0 bases, in that order; junction bases with no gene match: 14. The CDR3 contains 17 residues. The CDR3 region is CASHRTGYGPLNTEAFF. The CDR3 DNA reads as TGCGCCAGCCACCGGACAGGGTACGGTCCTTTGAACACTGAAGCTTTCTTT.

The chain carries TRBV5-5 and TRBJ2-6; D is unresolved. V was pared by 1 base and J by 0 bases, with 5 bases between. CDR1 and CDR2 (germline): SGHKS, YYEKEE (reference sequence). The CDR3 contains 15 residues. This chain's CDR3 is CASSLLLSGANVLTF. The CDR3 DNA reads TGTGCCAGCAGCTTGTTACTCTCTGGGGCCAACGTCCTGACTTTC.

This clonotype was recorded at least ten times. The CDR3 bases are TGTGCCAGCAGCCCAACGGACGTGAATACGCAGTATTTT. Translated: CASSPTDVNTQYF. The V call is TRBV3-1, the J call TRBJ2-3; D gene unclear. This CDR3 has 13 amino acids. Germline assignment: CDR1 LGHDT and CDR2 YNNKEL (reference sequence). The ends were cut back, 4 bases at V and 7 bases at J, with 12 bases in the middle.

This clonotype occurred many times. This rearrangement joins TRBV10-3 to TRBJ1-1, with D perhaps matching TRBD1 (6 bases). The CDR3 sequence is 13 residues long. The germline V gene has CDR1 ENHRY and CDR2 SYGVKD. The V gene lost 8 bases and the J gene lost 4 bases, with 14 bases spanning the gap. CDR3 region: CAIQGPTGTEAFF. DNA of the CDR3: TGTGCCATCCAAGGCCCGACAGGCACTGAAGCTTTCTTT.

This clonotype was counted at least ten times. The gene calls are TRBV28 and TRBJ2-7; D ambiguous. Germline loops: CDR1 MDHEN, CDR2 SYDVKM. The CDR3 is made up of 13 amino acids. Trimming pared 2 bases from V and 0 bases from J, leaving 5 bases between. The CDR3 is CASSLQSSYEQYV. The CDR3 DNA is TGTGCCAGCAGTTTACAAAGCTCCTACGAGCAGTACGTC.

The rearrangement uses TRBV27 and TRBJ2-3; TRBD1 is a possible D gene (5 bases). The germline V gene encodes CDR1 MNHEY and CDR2 SMNVEV (reference sequence). Trimming cost V 0 bases and J 0 bases, with 10 bases left between them. The CDR3 length is 16 residues. The CDR3 region has the DNA TGTGCCAGCAGTTTATCCCTGACAGTGAGCACAGATACGCAGTATTTT. It is translated as CASSLSLTVSTDTQYF.

This clonotype has a handful of counts. The rearrangement joins TRBV10-3 to TRBJ1-1; D is ambiguous. The CDR3 has 13 residues. Trimming pared 4 bases from V and 2 bases from J, leaving 8 bases between. The germline CDR1 and CDR2 sequences are ENHRY and SYGVKD. The CDR3 is CAISAGVNTEAFF. DNA of the CDR3: TGTGCCATCAGTGCGGGAGTTAACACTGAAGCTTTCTTT.

This clonotype was counted only a few times. The rearrangement uses TRBV7-2 and TRBJ1-5; TRBD1 might be the D (5 bases). The length of the CDR3 is 12 residues. Trimming shortened V by 5 bases and J by 11 bases, and 13 bases separated the two germline ends. In germline, CDR1 is SGHTA, CDR2 FQGNSA. The CDR3 DNA reads TGTGCCAGCAGCCTTCCAGGGCGGGCCCAGCATTTT. Encoded protein: CASSLPGRAQHF.

The genes are TRBV7-3 and TRBJ1-2; D perhaps matches TRBD1 (5 bases). CDR1 is SGHTA and CDR2 is FQGTGA in the germline V gene. Trimming pared 6 bases from V and 2 bases from J, leaving 19 bases between. The CDR3 runs to 16 residues. CDR3 DNA: TGTGCCAGCAGACGAAATCGACAGCCGCTCAACTATGGCTACACCTTC. This encodes CASRRNRQPLNYGYTF.

This rearrangement joins TRBV29-1 to TRBJ1-3, with 7 bases identical to TRBD1. V lost 5 bases to trimming and J lost 4 bases; unmatched junction nucleotides: 14. CDR1 and CDR2 from the germline V gene are SQVTM and ANQGSEA. The CDR3 runs to 16 residues. CDR3 in DNA: TGCAGCGTTCAAGCCCCGGGACAGAGGAGCGGAAACACCATATATTTT. Translated, it gives CSVQAPGQRSGNTIYF.

The V gene is TRBV15, the J gene TRBJ1-4; D is ambiguous. From germline, CDR1 is LNHNV and CDR2 YYDKDF (reference sequence). V lost 0 bases and J lost 0, with 2 bases in between. The CDR3 spans 14 residues. CDR3 in DNA: TGTGCCACCAGCAGAGACACAACTAATGAAAAACTGTTTTTT. Encoded protein: CATSRDTTNEKLFF.

This clonotype was found many times. The rearrangement uses TRBV12-3 or TRBV12-4 and TRBJ2-1; 11 positions match TRBD2. The CDR3 extends over 15 amino acids. Losses at the gene ends were 8 bases for V and 4 bases for J; bases not matched to a gene: 7. CDR3: CASLTLAGGYNEQFF. In DNA form, the CDR3 reads TGTGCCAGCCTAACGCTAGCGGGGGGTTACAATGAGCAGTTCTTC.

The rearrangement joins TRBV6-5 to TRBJ2-1; 9 nucleotides line up with TRBD2. J lost 7 bases, V lost 0 bases, and 7 bases had no gene match. The CDR3 totals 16 residues. The germline gives CDR1 MNHEY, CDR2 SVGAGI. CDR3 residues: CASSYSAGGSINEQFF. Here the CDR3 DNA reads TGTGCCAGCAGTTACTCCGCGGGGGGGAGTATAAATGAGCAGTTCTTC.

The CDR3 region is CASSQDPASNQPQHF. CDR3 DNA sequence: TGCGCCAGCAGCCAAGATCCAGCTAGCAATCAGCCCCAGCATTTT. The chain recombines TRBV4-1 with TRBJ1-5; D is unclear. Trimming cost V 0 bases and J 0 bases, with 6 bases left between them. Germline V lookup: CDR1 MGHRA, CDR2 YSYEKL. The length of the CDR3 is 15 residues.

This clonotype was seen many times. The chain links TRBV6-6 to TRBJ1-2, with D maybe TRBD1 (5 bases). Germline CDR1 MNHNY, CDR2 SVGAGI (reference sequence). Deletions cut 2 bases from V and 5 bases from J, with 18 bases between. The CDR3 has 16 amino acids. The CDR3 DNA reads TGTGCCAGCAGTTACGAGGGAGGAGGGGTGGAGTATGGCTACACCTTC. This codes for CASSYEGGGVEYGYTF.

The table lists this clonotype with many counts. This chain joins TRBV11-2 and TRBJ2-7; 11 nucleotides line up with TRBD2. Germline V CDR1 and CDR2: SGHAT, FQNNGV. The CDR3 spans 13 residues. The ends lost 4 bases at V and 6 bases at J; junction bases unmatched: 2. For the CDR3, the DNA is TGTGCCAGCAGCTCCGGGACTAGCGGCGAGCAGTACTTC. As protein: CASSSGTSGEQYF. Full variable domain (missing parts from reference TRBV11-2 and TRBJ2-7): EAGVAQSPRYKIIEKRQSVAFWCNPISGHATLYWYQQILGQGPKLLIQFQNNGVVDDSQLPKDRFSAERLKGVDSTLKIQPAKLEDSAVYLCASSSGTSGEQYFGPGTRLTVT.

V is TRBV15 and J is TRBJ1-1; 7 positions agree with TRBD1. V shed 3 bases and J 1 base; nucleotides not matched to a gene: 14. In germline, CDR1 is LNHNV, CDR2 YYDKDF (reference sequence). The CDR3 runs 18 residues. The CDR3 DNA sequence: TGTGCCACCAGCAGTGAGCATCGAGACAGGGCCGCGAACACTGAAGCTTTCTTT. Translated: CATSSEHRDRAANTEAFF.